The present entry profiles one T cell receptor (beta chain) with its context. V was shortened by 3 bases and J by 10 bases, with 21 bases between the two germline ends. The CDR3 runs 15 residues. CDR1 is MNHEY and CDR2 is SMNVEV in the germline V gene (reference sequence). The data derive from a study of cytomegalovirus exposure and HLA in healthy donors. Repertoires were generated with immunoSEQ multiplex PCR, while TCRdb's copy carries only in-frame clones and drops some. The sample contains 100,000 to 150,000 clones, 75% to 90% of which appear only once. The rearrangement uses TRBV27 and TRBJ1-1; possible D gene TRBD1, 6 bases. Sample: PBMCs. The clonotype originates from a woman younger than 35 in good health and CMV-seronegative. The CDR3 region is CASSFGTRSSTGAFF. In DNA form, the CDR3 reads TGTGCCAGCAGTTTCGGGACACGGTCCTCCACAGGAGCTTTCTTT.